This T cell receptor beta chain was documented in a study of blood T cell repertoires in COVID-19. Overall study context: Italy, Spain and the United States were the sources of the convalescent and acute COVID-19 samples.

Per the authors' pipeline: Using reference gene primer amplification, nucleated cell counts were estimated. TCRdb keeps only in-frame clones here, not all; method: immunoSEQ multiplex PCR. V, J and clone size are taken as reported in that table, and D and trimming were inferred from the DNA itself. Among about 130,000 clones, approximately 80% were seen once, and the ten largest hold about 9.5%. This CDR3 comprises 13 residues. Germline V gene lookup returns CDR1 LNHNV and CDR2 YYDKDF (reference sequence). Trimming took off 0 bases at V and 5 bases at J, with 8 bases between the two ends. The receptor's source is a man in his forties or fifties with active or convalescent COVID-19. The sequenced sample was peripheral blood. The gene calls are TRBV15 and TRBJ2-7, with a tentative D call TRBD1 (6 bases). CDR3: CATSREQGNEQYF. CDR3 DNA sequence: TGTGCCACCAGCAGAGAACAGGGAAACGAGCAGTACTTC.